This T cell receptor (beta chain) is from a study of T-cell reconstitution after alpha-beta-depleted transplantation in children. Researchers prepared the TCRbeta library using unique molecular identifiers, the study reports. TCRdb re-derived calls from the PCR reads in MiXCR, one entry per CDR3 protein. This table has a few hundred thousand distinct CDR3 sequences, 27% appearing once. This clonotype occurred a few times. This CDR3 region has 19 residues. CDR1 SGHRS and CDR2 YFSETQ come from the germline V gene. V gave up 6 bases and J gave up 0 bases, with 24 bases separating them. The starting material was PBMCs, obtained before TCRalphabeta/CD19-depleted stem cell transplant. The receptor was isolated from a boy under two years old with Wiskott-Aldrich syndrome, due to receive a stem cell transplant. The chain links TRBV5-1 to TRBJ2-2, with D maybe TRBD2 (5 bases). Here the CDR3 reads CASNQQWEPKESNTGELFF. The CDR3 nucleotides are TGCGCCAGCAACCAACAGTGGGAGCCCAAAGAATCGAACACCGGGGAGCTGTTTTTT.